A selection of T cell receptor beta chains follows, all from one sample in a study of shared clonotypes between healthy human individuals. Libraries were prepared by immunoSEQ multiplex PCR; TCRdb keeps only in-frame clonotypes and omits some of them. This table holds more than 2,000,000 clones, 93% found once. The sample consisted of naive CD4+ T cells from PBMCs. The receptors were gathered from a young man in good health. Some clones in this sample may be carry-over from other donors' samples. The CDR3 runs from the conserved cysteine through the conserved F or W. A D gene is named only where the DNA matches it firmly. The listing skips clone size in some rows; elsewhere it reads once, few, many or a size class.

j_call v_call d_call clone_size cdr3_nt cdr3_aa
TRBJ2-5 TRBV30 TRBD1 - TGTGCCTGGAGTAGGACAGGGGAGACCCAGTACTTC CAWSRTGETQYF
TRBJ2-7 TRBV10-3 TRBD2 - TGTGCCATCAGTGAGTCCACTAGCGGGAGCTACGAGCAGTACTTC CAISESTSGSYEQYF
TRBJ1-4 TRBV18 - - TGTGCCAGCTCACCACTGGGTAATAATGAAAAACTGTTTTTT CASSPLGNNEKLFF
TRBJ2-3 TRBV28 TRBD2 - TGTGCCAGCACTCCGGGGGGAGCATTAGATACGCAGTATTTT CASTPGGALDTQYF
TRBJ2-1 TRBV5-1 TRBD2 once TGCGCCAGCAGTCTACCCGGGACTAGCGGATACAATGAGCAGTTCTTC CASSLPGTSGYNEQFF
TRBJ1-1 TRBV6-5 - - TGTGCCAGCAGTTACTCGAAGGTGAACACTGAAGCTTTCTTT CASSYSKVNTEAFF
TRBJ2-1 TRBV4-3 - - TGCGCCAGCAGCCAATTAGGGGGAAATGAGCAGTTCTTC CASSQLGGNEQFF
TRBJ2-3 TRBV5-1 TRBD2 - TGCGCCAGCAGCCCCCTCCCGGGACTAGCATCTAGCACAGATACGCAGTATTTT CASSPLPGLASSTDTQYF
TRBJ1-1 TRBV5-1 - - TGCGCCAGCACTGCTTGGGGGTCGGGCACTGAAGCTTTCTTT CASTAWGSGTEAFF
TRBJ1-2 TRBV28 - - TGTGCCAGCAGTTTTGTGGGGAACTATGGCTACACCTTC CASSFVGNYGYTF
TRBJ2-1 TRBV7-9 - - TGTGCCAGCAGCTTATATTTGCGGGGTGCGAGCTCCTACAATGAGCAGTTCTTC CASSLYLRGASSYNEQFF
TRBJ2-3 TRBV4-3 - once TGCGCCAGCAGCCAAACTACCTCTAGCACAGATACGCAGTATTTT CASSQTTSSTDTQYF
TRBJ1-2 TRBV6-6 TRBD1 - TGTGCCAGCAGAACTACGGACAGGCCGGATGGCTACACCTTC CASRTTDRPDGYTF
TRBJ2-5 TRBV18 - - TGTGCCAGCTCACCGGGACTTCAAGAGACCCAGTACTTC CASSPGLQETQYF
TRBJ2-2 TRBV7-3 TRBD1 - TGTGCCAGCAGCCGGACAGGGGGCGGCGGGGAGCTGTTTTTT CASSRTGGGGELFF
TRBJ1-2 TRBV27 - - TGTGCCAGCAGTTTATGGGCCCAGGGGACCTATGGCTACACCTTC CASSLWAQGTYGYTF
TRBJ2-1 TRBV6-1 TRBD2 once TGTGCCAGCAGTGAAGTAGGCGCGGGAGCCTATGAGCAGTTCTTC CASSEVGAGAYEQFF
TRBJ2-3 TRBV18 - - TGTGCCAGCTCACTGGGATTAACTAGCACAGATACGCAGTATTTT CASSLGLTSTDTQYF
TRBJ2-7 TRBV11-1 TRBD2 - TGTGCCAGCAGCGGGACTAGCGGGAGTAGCCCCCTATACGAGCAGTACTTC CASSGTSGSSPLYEQYF
TRBJ1-2 TRBV25-1 - - TGTGCCAGCAGTGAACGGTACTATGGCTACACCTTC CASSERYYGYTF
TRBJ1-4 TRBV2 - - TGTGCCAGCAGTCCCCAGGGGATCGAAGGAGAAAAACTGTTTTTT CASSPQGIEGEKLFF
TRBJ1-6 TRBV25-1 - once TGTGCCAGCAGTGTAACCGTAATGAGTTCACCCCTCCACTTT CASSVTVMSSPLHF
TRBJ1-2 TRBV10-3 TRBD1 - TGTGCCATCACGGGAACAGGGGCCGCCTATGGCTACACCTTC CAITGTGAAYGYTF
TRBJ2-7 TRBV19 - - TGTGCCAGTAGACGCACAGGGAATGTCAACGAGCAGTACTTC CASRRTGNVNEQYF
TRBJ1-5 TRBV2 - few TGTGCCAGCAGTGCCGTCGAGGGCCCAAGTCAGCCCCAGCATTTT CASSAVEGPSQPQHF
TRBJ1-1 TRBV5-1 TRBD1 - TGCGCCAGCAGCCACACGACAGGGACCATGAACACTGAAGCTTTCTTT CASSHTTGTMNTEAFF
TRBJ1-1 TRBV28 - few TGTGCCAGCAGGGTTGGCACTGAAGCTTTCTTT CASRVGTEAFF
TRBJ2-7 TRBV6-5 TRBD2 - TGTGCCAGCAGTTACTCGATGGCTAGCGGGAGCCACGAGCAGTACTTC CASSYSMASGSHEQYF
TRBJ2-1 TRBV30 - - TGTGCCTGGAGTGTAGGGTACCGTGAGCAGTTCTTC CAWSVGYREQFF
TRBJ1-1 TRBV7-9 - - TGTGCCAGCAGCTTAGTAACGGGAGCCACTGAAGCTTTCTTT CASSLVTGATEAFF
TRBJ2-1 TRBV7-2 - - TGTGCCAGCAGCTTCCAACCGGGACACCTTTCCTACAATGAGCAGTTCTTC CASSFQPGHLSYNEQFF
TRBJ1-1 TRBV11-3 - - TGTGCCAGCAGCTTAGATGGCCTTAACACTGAAGCTTTCTTT CASSLDGLNTEAFF
TRBJ1-3 TRBV5-1 - - TGCGCCAGCAGCGGGGGGAGCTCTGGAAACACCATATATTTT CASSGGSSGNTIYF
TRBJ2-7 TRBV27 TRBD2 - TGTGCCAGCAGTTTTAGGCTAGCGGGAGGTTACGAGCAGTACTTC CASSFRLAGGYEQYF
TRBJ2-4 TRBV21-1 - - TGTGCCAGCAGCGGCCGACAGGGAGCGGGCAAAAACATTCAGTACTTC CASSGRQGAGKNIQYF
TRBJ2-1 TRBV9 TRBD2 - TGTGCCAGCAGCGTAGACGGGAGGGAGTACAATGAGCAGTTCTTC CASSVDGREYNEQFF
TRBJ1-2 TRBV5-8 - - TGTGCCAGCTCCCATTGGGAGGGTTCTGGCTACACCTTC CASSHWEGSGYTF
TRBJ2-3 TRBV5-4 TRBD1 - TGTGCCAGCAGCTCACCGGGACAGGAGACAGATACGCAGTATTTT CASSSPGQETDTQYF
TRBJ2-7 TRBV18 - - TGTGCCAGCTCACCAGGGAGGAGGTCCTACGAGCAGTACTTC CASSPGRRSYEQYF
TRBJ2-2 TRBV19 - - TGTGCCAGTAGTCCCCGCAACACCGGGGAGCTGTTTTTT CASSPRNTGELFF
TRBJ2-2 TRBV5-1 TRBD2 - TGCGCCAGCAGCCCGACTAGCGGGAGTTACACCGGGGAGCTGTTTTTT CASSPTSGSYTGELFF
TRBJ1-1 TRBV6-5 - - TGTGCCAGCAGCCTCAAAAGGTGGACTGAAGCTTTCTTT CASSLKRWTEAFF
TRBJ2-5 TRBV2 TRBD1 - TGTGCCAGCAGTGGTGACAGGGGGGAGACCCAGTACTTC CASSGDRGETQYF